This T cell receptor beta chain was retrieved from a study of cytomegalovirus exposure and HLA in healthy donors. General study results and limits: Donors belonging to an Asian-associated ancestry cluster reportedly showed fewer N-insertions in productive TCRs than the roughly 680-donor mean, according to what a later analysis found. HLA allele associations emerged for around 15,000 TCR beta sequences in a later analysis, at 0.05 false discovery rate.

Trimming left V 2 bases short and J 0 bases short, with 15 bases between. Germline CDR1 reads SGHRS; CDR2 reads YFSETQ. CDR3 length equals 17 residues. Note on this clone: Its antigen is still unknown.

The study ran its PCR with 60 Vbeta and 13 Jbeta primers. TCRdb's table, derived via immunoSEQ multiplex PCR, lists solely in-frame clones and lacks some. Of tens of thousands of clones detected, roughly four fifths appear once; the ten largest clones hold under 2%. The chain combines TRBV5-1 with TRBJ2-1, with unresolved D. The TCR was taken from a woman in her 30s in good health and CMV-seronegative. The sequencing sample was made of PBMCs. The CDR3 loop reads CASSFFFGGSSYNEQFF. CDR3 nucleotides: TGCGCCAGCAGCTTTTTTTTTGGCGGCAGCTCCTACAATGAGCAGTTCTTC. The whole variable domain, remainder taken from reference TRBV5-1 and TRBJ2-1, is KAGVTQTPRYLIKTRGQQVTLSCSPISGHRSVSWYQQTPGQGLQFLFEYFSETQRNKGNFPGRFSGRQFSNSRSEMNVSTLELGDSALYLCASSFFFGGSSYNEQFFGPGTRLTVL.